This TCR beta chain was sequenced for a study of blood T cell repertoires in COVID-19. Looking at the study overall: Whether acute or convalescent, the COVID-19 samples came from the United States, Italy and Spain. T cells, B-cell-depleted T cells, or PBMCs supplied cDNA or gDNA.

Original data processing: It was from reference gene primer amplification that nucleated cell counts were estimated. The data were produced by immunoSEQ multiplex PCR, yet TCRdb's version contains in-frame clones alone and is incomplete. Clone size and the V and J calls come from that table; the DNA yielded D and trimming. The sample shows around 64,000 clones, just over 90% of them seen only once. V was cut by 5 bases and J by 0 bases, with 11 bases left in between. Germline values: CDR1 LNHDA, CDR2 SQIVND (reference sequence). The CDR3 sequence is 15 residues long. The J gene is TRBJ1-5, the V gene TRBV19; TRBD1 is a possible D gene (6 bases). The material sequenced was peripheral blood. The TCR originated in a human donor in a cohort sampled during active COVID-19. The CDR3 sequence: CASSLTGTSNQPQHF. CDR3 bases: TGTGCCAGTAGTTTAACAGGGACTAGCAATCAGCCCCAGCATTTT. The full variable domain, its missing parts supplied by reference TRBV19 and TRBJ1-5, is DGGITQSPKYLFRKEGQNVTLSCEQNLNHDAMYWYRQDPGQGLRLIYYSQIVNDFQKGDIAEGYSVSREKKESFPLTVTSAQKNPTAFYLCASSLTGTSNQPQHFGDGTRLSIL.